This is a list of T cell receptor beta chains from one sample in a study of T cells in Graves' hyperthyroidism and ophthalmopathy. One entry per CDR3 protein, called by TCRdb with MiXCR from the multiplex PCR reads. There are about 420,000 distinct CDR3 sequences in the sample; less than 20% occur only once, and 7.5% to 9% lies in the top ten. The source material was blood. All receptors derive from a woman aged 18-29 years with Graves' hyperthyroidism. CDR3s include the opening cysteine and the closing phenylalanine or tryptophan. The D gene is left open where the match is weak. Clone size is stated in some rows and not others, as once, few, many or a class when expanded.

TRBV3-1	-	TRBJ1-1	-	TGTGCCAGCAGCCAAGACATTGCGGCTGAAGCTTTCTTT	CASSQDIAAEAFF
TRBV11-3	many	TRBJ1-3	-	TGTGCCAGCGGAGAGTCTGGAAACACCATATATTTT	CASGESGNTIYF
TRBV3-1	many	TRBJ2-3	-	TGTGCCAGCAGCAAGGCCGGGTCTAGCACAGATACGCAGTATTTT	CASSKAGSSTDTQYF
TRBV20-1	many	TRBJ2-7	TRBD2	TGCAGTGCTAGAGACCCAGCGGGAGGGTGGGAGCAGTACTTC	CSARDPAGGWEQYF
TRBV5-4	-	TRBJ2-5	TRBD2	TGTGCCAGCAGCTTTTGGGCGGGACTAGCGGGACGGGGCGAGACCCAGTACTTC	CASSFWAGLAGRGETQYF
TRBV5-1	many	TRBJ1-1	-	TGCGCCAGCAGCTTGGCCGGGGCCCGGTTGAGCACTGAAGCTTTCTTT	CASSLAGARLSTEAFF
TRBV2	many	TRBJ1-5	TRBD1	TGTGCCAGCAGTGGGACAGGGGGGAGTCAGCCCCAGCATTTT	CASSGTGGSQPQHF
TRBV4-1	many	TRBJ1-2	-	TGCGCCAGCAGCCAAGATCGAGGGGAGAACTATGGCTACACCTTC	CASSQDRGENYGYTF
TRBV7-8	many	TRBJ2-1	-	TGTGCCAGCACCGCTACGGGGAGCTCCTACAATGAGCAGTTCTTC	CASTATGSSYNEQFF
TRBV6-5	many	TRBJ2-1	-	TGTGCCAGCAGTTACTCGTACCAGGACAATGAGCAGTTCTTC	CASSYSYQDNEQFF
TRBV30	many	TRBJ1-1	-	TGTGCCTGGAGCCCAGACAACAGCCACACTGAAGCTTTCTTT	CAWSPDNSHTEAFF
TRBV9	many	TRBJ2-2	TRBD2	TGTGCCAGCAGCGTCTCGCTAGCGGGAGGCGCCCGGGACGGGGAGCTGTTTTTT	CASSVSLAGGARDGELFF
TRBV7-9	-	TRBJ2-7	TRBD1	TGTGCCAGTATCTCCAGCCGGGACAGGGACTCCTACGAGCAGTACTTC	CASISSRDRDSYEQYF
TRBV11-2	many	TRBJ2-5	TRBD1	TGTGCCAGCAGCTCTGGGACAGGGGAAGAGACCCAGTACTTC	CASSSGTGEETQYF
TRBV3-1	-	TRBJ2-7	-	TGTGCCAGCAGCCAAGGATGGGCACAATCCTACGAGCAGTACTTC	CASSQGWAQSYEQYF
TRBV9	-	TRBJ1-5	TRBD1	TGTGCCAGTTCCTCGGGACAGGGACAGCCCCGGCATTTT	CASSSGQGQPRHF
TRBV2	many	TRBJ2-3	-	TGTGCCAGCAGTGACGGTACCAAAGGACAGTCGAGCACAGATACGCAGTATTTT	CASSDGTKGQSSTDTQYF
TRBV7-2	many	TRBJ1-2	-	TGTGCCAGCAGCTTAGAGCACACCGGCTACACCTTC	CASSLEHTGYTF
TRBV6-1	many	TRBJ2-7	TRBD1	TGTGCCAGCAGGGGGGGACAGGGGTCCTACGAGCAGTACTTC	CASRGGQGSYEQYF
TRBV12-3/TRBV12-4	many	TRBJ2-1	TRBD2	TGTGCCAGCAGCCTACTAGCGAGCTACAATGAGCAGTTCTTC	CASSLLASYNEQFF
TRBV20-1	-	TRBJ2-7	TRBD2	TGCAGTGCTAGGTCCCTAGCGGGAGGGGGATCCGAGCAGTACTTC	CSARSLAGGGSEQYF
TRBV2	many	TRBJ1-1	TRBD1	TGTGCCAGCAGTGGACAGGGGATGAACACTGAAGCTTTCTTT	CASSGQGMNTEAFF
TRBV20-1	many	TRBJ2-7	-	TGCAGTGCTTACTCGTTTAACTACGAGCAGTACTTC	CSAYSFNYEQYF
TRBV30	-	TRBJ1-2	TRBD1	TGTGCCTGGTGGGGACAGGGTGCGAAAGGCTACACCTTC	CAWWGQGAKGYTF
TRBV6-1	many	TRBJ2-5	-	TGTGCCAGCAGTGACAGGGTTGAGGAGACCCAGTACTTC	CASSDRVEETQYF
TRBV15	-	TRBJ1-2	-	TGTGCCACCAGCAGAGATCAGAGTAACTATGGCTACACCTTC	CATSRDQSNYGYTF
TRBV5-1	many	TRBJ2-7	TRBD2	TGCGCCAGCAAGGAACTAGCGACATCCTCCTACGAGCAGTACTTC	CASKELATSSYEQYF
TRBV30	many	TRBJ2-2	-	TGTGCCTGGAGTAAACAGGGAGGGGGTCGCACCGGGGAGCTGTTTTTT	CAWSKQGGGRTGELFF
TRBV10-1	many	TRBJ2-3	TRBD2	TGCGCCAGCAGCACTAGCGGGACAGAAGATACGCAGTATTTT	CASSTSGTEDTQYF
TRBV6-2/TRBV6-3	few	TRBJ2-1	TRBD2	TGTGCCAGCAGCCCGATAGCGGGGGGCCAGCAGTTCTTC	CASSPIAGGQQFF
TRBV7-3	many	TRBJ1-1	-	TGTGCCAGCAGCTTAACGCCGAAGGCTACTGAAGCTTTCTTT	CASSLTPKATEAFF
TRBV7-3	many	TRBJ2-3	-	TGTGCCAGCAGCTTTGAGGGGCCAGATACGCAGTATTTT	CASSFEGPDTQYF
TRBV5-5	-	TRBJ1-3	-	TGTGCCAGCACCTCCCTAGGGTCTGGAAACACCATATATTTT	CASTSLGSGNTIYF
TRBV12-3/TRBV12-4	once	TRBJ2-1	TRBD2	TGTGCCAGCAGCCGTACTGCGGGGGGGGTCTACAATGAGCAGTTCTTC	CASSRTAGGVYNEQFF
TRBV2	many	TRBJ1-2	TRBD1	TGTGCCAGCAGTGAAGGGTCTGGACAGGGGAAGAATGGCTACACCTTC	CASSEGSGQGKNGYTF
TRBV6-1	many	TRBJ2-7	-	TGTGCCAGCAGTTCTGCAGACGAGCAGTACTTC	CASSSADEQYF
TRBV20-1	-	TRBJ2-5	TRBD1	TGCAGTGCTCCCGTCCGGACAGGGGGCTTTCGTGAGACCCAGTACTTC	CSAPVRTGGFRETQYF
TRBV28	few	TRBJ1-5	-	TGTGCCAGCGGGTCCCTCTGGCCCCAGCATTTT	CASGSLWPQHF
TRBV12-3/TRBV12-4	many	TRBJ1-1	-	TGTGCCAGCAGTTTAAGGGCGAGCACTGAAGCTTTCTTT	CASSLRASTEAFF
TRBV2	-	TRBJ2-7	TRBD2	TGTGCCAGCATGCTAGCGGGGGGCTACGAGCAGTACTTC	CASMLAGGYEQYF
TRBV5-5	many	TRBJ2-7	TRBD2	TGTGCCAGCAGCTTTCGGGCTAGCGGTTTCTCCTACGAGCAGTACTTC	CASSFRASGFSYEQYF
TRBV28	many	TRBJ1-2	TRBD1	TGTGCCAGCAGTGGGTGGGACAGGGACATTAACTATGGCTACACCTTC	CASSGWDRDINYGYTF
TRBV5-4	many	TRBJ1-2	-	TGTGCCAGCACCAATCCGCCGGGAACTCGGGCCTATGGCTACACCTTC	CASTNPPGTRAYGYTF
TRBV29-1	many	TRBJ2-3	-	TGCAGCGTGGCGGACTTCCGTTATATAGATACGCAGTATTTT	CSVADFRYIDTQYF
TRBV7-7	many	TRBJ2-1	TRBD1	TGTGCTAGCAGCTTAGCTTGGGACAGGAGTAATGAGCAGTTCTTC	CASSLAWDRSNEQFF